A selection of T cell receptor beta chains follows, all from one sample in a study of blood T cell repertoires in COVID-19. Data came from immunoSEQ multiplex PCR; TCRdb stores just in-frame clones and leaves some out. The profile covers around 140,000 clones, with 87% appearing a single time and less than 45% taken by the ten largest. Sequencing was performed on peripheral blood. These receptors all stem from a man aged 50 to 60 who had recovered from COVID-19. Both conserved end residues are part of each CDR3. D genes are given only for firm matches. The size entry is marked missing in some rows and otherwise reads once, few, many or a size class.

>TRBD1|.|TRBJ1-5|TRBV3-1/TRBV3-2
TGTGCCAGCAGCCAGCGACCTAAAGACAGGGGGCTATATCAGCCCCAGCATTTT
CASSQRPKDRGLYQPQHF
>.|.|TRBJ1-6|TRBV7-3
TGTGCCAGCAGCCCAAACAGGAATTCACCCCTCCACTTT
CASSPNRNSPLHF
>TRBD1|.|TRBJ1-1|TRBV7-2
TGTGCCAGCAGCCCCCGGACAGGGAACACTGAAGCTTTCTTT
CASSPRTGNTEAFF
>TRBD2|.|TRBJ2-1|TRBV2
TGTGCCAGCAGGGGGACTAGCGGTTCCTACAATGAGCAGTTCTTC
CASRGTSGSYNEQFF
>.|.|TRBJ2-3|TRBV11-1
TGTGCCAGCAGCCCTCGGGGGAGCACAGATACGCAGTATTTT
CASSPRGSTDTQYF
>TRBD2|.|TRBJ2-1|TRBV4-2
TGTGCCAGCAGCCTGGGACTAGCGGGGGGAAACAATGAGCAGTTCTTC
CASSLGLAGGNNEQFF
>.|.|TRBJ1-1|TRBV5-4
TGTGCCAGCAGCTCATCAACTGGGGGGGAAGAAGCTTTCTTT
CASSSSTGGEEAFF
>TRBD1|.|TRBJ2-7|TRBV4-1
TGCGCCAGCAGCCAAGTAGGGGACAGGGTGAACGAGCAGTACTTC
CASSQVGDRVNEQYF
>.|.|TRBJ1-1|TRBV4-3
TGCGCCAGCAGCCAAGAGGGGGGGCCGGGGACTGAAGCTTTCTTT
CASSQEGGPGTEAFF
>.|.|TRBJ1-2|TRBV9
TGTGCCAGCAGCGTAGAGAGGATGGGCTATGGCTACACCTTC
CASSVERMGYGYTF
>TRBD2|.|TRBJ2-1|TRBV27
TGTGCCAGCAGCCCCGGGCTAGCGGGGGGGCTTCAGTTCTTC
CASSPGLAGGLQFF
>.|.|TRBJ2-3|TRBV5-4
TGTGCCAGCAGCTTGGCCGTCAGTAGCACAGATACGCAGTATTTT
CASSLAVSSTDTQYF
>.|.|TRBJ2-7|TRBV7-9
TGTGCCAGCAGCTTACTCGATGGTATTCCAGGGACCTACGAGCAGTACTTC
CASSLLDGIPGTYEQYF
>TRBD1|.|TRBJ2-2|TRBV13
TGTGCCAGCAGCGCAAAGGGACAGGGAACGAACACCGGGGAGCTGTTTTTT
CASSAKGQGTNTGELFF
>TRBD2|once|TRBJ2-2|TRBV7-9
TGTGCCAGCAGCGTTAGCGGGGGGTTCCCCGGGGAGCTGTTTTTT
CASSVSGGFPGELFF
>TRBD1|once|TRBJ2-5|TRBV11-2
TGTGCCAGCAGCCCATTCCCGACAGGGAACCAAGAGACCCAGTACTTC
CASSPFPTGNQETQYF
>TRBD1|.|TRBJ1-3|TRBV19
TGTGCCAGTAGTACCCAGACAGGGGTAAACACCATATATTTT
CASSTQTGVNTIYF
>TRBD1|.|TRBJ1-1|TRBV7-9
TGTGCCAGCAGCTTAGGACAGGGAAACACTGAAGCTTTCTTT
CASSLGQGNTEAFF
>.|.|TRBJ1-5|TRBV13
TGTGCCAGCAGCCCACGCTTGGGACTCTATAGCAATCAGCCCCAGCATTTT
CASSPRLGLYSNQPQHF
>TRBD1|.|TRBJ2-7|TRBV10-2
TGCGCCAGCAGGGACCCCGGGACAGGGACCTACGAGCAGTACTTC
CASRDPGTGTYEQYF
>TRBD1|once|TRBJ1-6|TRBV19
TGTGCCAGTAGTCCGATCGACAGGGGTGATTCACCCCTCCACTTT
CASSPIDRGDSPLHF
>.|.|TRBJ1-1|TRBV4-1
TGCGCCAGCAGCCAAGATGGATTGGACAGAAGCAACACTGAAGCTTTCTTT
CASSQDGLDRSNTEAFF
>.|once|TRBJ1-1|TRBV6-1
TGTGCCAGCAGTGAAGGGAGAATCTTGAACACTGAAGCTTTCTTT
CASSEGRILNTEAFF
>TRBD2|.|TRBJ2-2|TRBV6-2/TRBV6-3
TGTGCCAGCAGTTACGGCGGGGGAAACATCGGGGAGCTGTTTTTT
CASSYGGGNIGELFF
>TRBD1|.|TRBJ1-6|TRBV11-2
TGTGCCAGCAGCTATACAGGGGGGGATAATTCACCCCTCCACTTT
CASSYTGGDNSPLHF
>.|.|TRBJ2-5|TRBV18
TGTGCCAGCTCAAAATGGGACACTCAAGAGACCCAGTACTTC
CASSKWDTQETQYF
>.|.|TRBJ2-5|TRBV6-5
TGTGCCAGTCGGTTACAAGAGACCCAGTACTTC
CASRLQETQYF
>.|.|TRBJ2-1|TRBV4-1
TGCGCCAGCAGCCAAGACTCGGCGACAGGCTTCAATGAGCAGTTCTTC
CASSQDSATGFNEQFF
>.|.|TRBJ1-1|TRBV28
TGTGCCAGCAGTTCCGGGACACCTCTCAAGGTAGCTTTCTTT
CASSSGTPLKVAFF
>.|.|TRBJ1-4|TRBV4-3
TGCGCCAGCAGCCAAGATGCGGGACGGATTGAAAAACTGTTTTTT
CASSQDAGRIEKLFF
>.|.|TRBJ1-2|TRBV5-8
TGTGCCAGCAGCTTGGCCTTCACGGGGAACTATGGCTACACCTTC
CASSLAFTGNYGYTF
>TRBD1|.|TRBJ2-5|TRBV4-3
TGCGCCAGCTTACGACCGGACAGGAGCAGGGAGACCCAGTACTTC
CASLRPDRSRETQYF
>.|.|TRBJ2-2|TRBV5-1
TGCGCCAGCAGCTTGGAACCAGCCGGGGAGCTGTTTTTT
CASSLEPAGELFF
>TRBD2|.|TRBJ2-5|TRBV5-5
TGTGCCAGCAGCAGCATTCGGGGGGTACAAGAGACCCAGTACTTC
CASSSIRGVQETQYF
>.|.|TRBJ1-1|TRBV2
TGTGCCAGCAGCAGACTACCATCGGAAGCTTTCTTT
CASSRLPSEAFF
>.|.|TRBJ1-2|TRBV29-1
TGCAGCGCCCCAGAGGGCAATGGCTACACCTTC
CSAPEGNGYTF
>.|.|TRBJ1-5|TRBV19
TGTGCCAGTAGTATAGCCGATAACGGGAATCAGCCCCAGCATTTT
CASSIADNGNQPQHF
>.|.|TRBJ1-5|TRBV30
TGTGCCTGGGAGGCGGGGGCTGATCAGCCCCAGCATTTT
CAWEAGADQPQHF
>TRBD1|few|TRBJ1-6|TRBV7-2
TGTGCCAGCAGCACAAACGGACAGGGGTTAAATTCACCCCTCCACTTT
CASSTNGQGLNSPLHF
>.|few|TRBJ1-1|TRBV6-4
TGTGCCAGCAGTGACTCACAGAACACTGAAGCTTTCTTT
CASSDSQNTEAFF
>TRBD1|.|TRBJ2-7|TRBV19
TGTGCCAGTGGGGACAGGGCCCCCTACGAGCAGTACTTC
CASGDRAPYEQYF
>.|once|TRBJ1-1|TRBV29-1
TGCAGCGTCGAAAGCGGACTGGGGATTTCTGAAGCTTTCTTT
CSVESGLGISEAFF
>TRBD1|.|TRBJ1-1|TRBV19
TGTGTTCGGGACAGAATGAACACTGAAGCTTTCTTT
CVRDRMNTEAFF
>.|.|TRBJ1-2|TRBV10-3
TGTGCCATCAGAGCGACAGGCTATGGCTACACCTTC
CAIRATGYGYTF
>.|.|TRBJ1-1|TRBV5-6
TGTGCCAGCAGCTTGTACTTAAAGGGAGGGACTGAAGCTTTCTTT
CASSLYLKGGTEAFF
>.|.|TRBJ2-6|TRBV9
TGTGCCAGCAGCAACTCGGTGGGAGATTATGCCAGCTCTGGGGCCAACGTCCTGACTTTC
CASSNSVGDYASSGANVLTF